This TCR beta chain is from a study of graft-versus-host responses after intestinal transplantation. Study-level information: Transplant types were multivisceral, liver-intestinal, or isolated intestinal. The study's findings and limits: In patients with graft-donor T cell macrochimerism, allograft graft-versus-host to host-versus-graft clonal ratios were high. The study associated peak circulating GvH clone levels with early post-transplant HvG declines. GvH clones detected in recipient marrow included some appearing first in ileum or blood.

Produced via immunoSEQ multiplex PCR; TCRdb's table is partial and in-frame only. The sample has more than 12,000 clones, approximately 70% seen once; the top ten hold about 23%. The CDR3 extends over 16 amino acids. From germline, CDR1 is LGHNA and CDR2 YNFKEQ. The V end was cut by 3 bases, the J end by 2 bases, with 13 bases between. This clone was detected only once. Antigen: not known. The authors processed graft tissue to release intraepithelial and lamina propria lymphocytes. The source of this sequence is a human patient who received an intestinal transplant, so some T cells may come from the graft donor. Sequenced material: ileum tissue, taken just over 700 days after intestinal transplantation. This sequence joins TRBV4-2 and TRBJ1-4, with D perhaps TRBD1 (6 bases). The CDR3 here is CASSQGRGATNEKLFF. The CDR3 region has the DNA TGTGCCAGCAGCCAGGGACGGGGGGCGACTAATGAAAAACTGTTTTTT.